This TCR beta chain was profiled in a study of T cells in Graves' hyperthyroidism and ophthalmopathy. The study enrolled patients aged 18 to 65 with newly diagnosed hyperthyroidism of under 2 months' duration. Uncontrolled infection, other autoimmune disease, pregnancy or lactation excluded patients. Diagnoses were made from clinical symptoms, serum measures (thyroxine and TRAb), thyroid ultrasound and orbital computed tomography. An approximately 10 ml volume of fresh peripheral blood provided the PBMCs. CDR1 is SGHTA and CDR2 is FQGNSA in the germline V gene. The V end was cut by 4 bases, the J end by 5 bases, with 12 bases between. This CDR3 has 15 amino acids. From RNA transcripts, TCR beta CDR3 regions were amplified. The study used the HTBI primer set for a first-round RT-PCR of the TCR CDR3. TCRdb fed the multiplex PCR reads into MiXCR, producing one record per CDR3 protein. This sample carries about 380,000 distinct CDR3 sequences, about 15% of them seen once, and the ten largest clones take about 10%.

The sample holds a few counts of this clonotype. Input material: blood. The TCR originated in a woman aged 55-69 years with Graves' hyperthyroidism. The V call is TRBV7-2, the J call TRBJ1-6; D is unclear. The CDR3 region has the DNA TGTGCCAGCAGCTCTGTCACAGACCATAATTCACCCCTCCACTTT. It translates to CASSSVTDHNSPLHF.